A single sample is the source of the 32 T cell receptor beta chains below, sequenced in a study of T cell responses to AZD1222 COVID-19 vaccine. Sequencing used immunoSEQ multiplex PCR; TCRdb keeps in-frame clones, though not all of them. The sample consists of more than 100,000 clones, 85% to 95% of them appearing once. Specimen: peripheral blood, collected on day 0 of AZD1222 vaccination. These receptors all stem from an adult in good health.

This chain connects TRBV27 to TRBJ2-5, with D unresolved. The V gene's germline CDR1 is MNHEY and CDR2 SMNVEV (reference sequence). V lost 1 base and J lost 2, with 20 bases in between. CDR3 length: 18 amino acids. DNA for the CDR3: TGTGCCAGCAGTTTATATCCCGTAAGTCGGCTGATACAAGAGACCCAGTACTTC. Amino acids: CASSLYPVSRLIQETQYF.

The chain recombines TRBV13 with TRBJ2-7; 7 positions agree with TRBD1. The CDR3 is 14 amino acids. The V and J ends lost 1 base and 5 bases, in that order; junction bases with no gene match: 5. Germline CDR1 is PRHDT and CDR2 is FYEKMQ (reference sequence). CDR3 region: CASSLDRGEDEQYF. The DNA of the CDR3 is TGTGCCAGCAGCTTAGACAGGGGCGAGGACGAGCAGTACTTC.

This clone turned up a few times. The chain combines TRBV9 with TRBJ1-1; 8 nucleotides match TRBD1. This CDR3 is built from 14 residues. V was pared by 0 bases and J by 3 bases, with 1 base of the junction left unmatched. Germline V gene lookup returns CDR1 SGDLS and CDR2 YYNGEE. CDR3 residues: CASSVDRGDTEAFF. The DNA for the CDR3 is TGTGCCAGCAGCGTAGACAGGGGGGACACTGAAGCTTTCTTT.

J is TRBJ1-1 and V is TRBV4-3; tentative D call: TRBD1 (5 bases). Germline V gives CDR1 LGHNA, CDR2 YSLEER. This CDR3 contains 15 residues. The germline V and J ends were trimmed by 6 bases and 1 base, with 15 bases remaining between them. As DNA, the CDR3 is TGCGCCAGCAGGGTAATCCTGACAGCGAACACTGAAGCTTTCTTT. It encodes CASRVILTANTEAFF.

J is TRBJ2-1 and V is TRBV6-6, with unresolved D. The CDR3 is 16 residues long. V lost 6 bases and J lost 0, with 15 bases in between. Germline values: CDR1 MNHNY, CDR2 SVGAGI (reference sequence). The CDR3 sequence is CASSTTTENSYNEQFF. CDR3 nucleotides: TGTGCCAGCAGCACAACCACCGAGAACTCCTACAATGAGCAGTTCTTC.

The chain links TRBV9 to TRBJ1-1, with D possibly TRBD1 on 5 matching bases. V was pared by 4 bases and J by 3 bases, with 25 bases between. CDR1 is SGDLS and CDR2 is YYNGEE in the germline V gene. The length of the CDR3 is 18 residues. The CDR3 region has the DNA TGTGCCAGCAGCCCATCCATCCCAGGGCCCGGGGCGCACACTGAAGCTTTCTTT. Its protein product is CASSPSIPGPGAHTEAFF.

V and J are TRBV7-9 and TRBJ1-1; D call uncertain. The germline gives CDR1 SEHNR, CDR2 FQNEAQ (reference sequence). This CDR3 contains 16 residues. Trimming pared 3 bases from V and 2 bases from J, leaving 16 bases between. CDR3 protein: CASSFYPKNLNTEAFF. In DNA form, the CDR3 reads TGTGCCAGCAGCTTTTACCCGAAGAACCTAAACACTGAAGCTTTCTTT. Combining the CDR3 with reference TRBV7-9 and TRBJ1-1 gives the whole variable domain DTGVSQNPRHKITKRGQNVTFRCDPISEHNRLYWYRQTLGQGPEFLTYFQNEAQLEKSRLLSDRFSAERPKGSFSTLEIQRTEQGDSAMYLCASSFYPKNLNTEAFFGQGTRLTVV.

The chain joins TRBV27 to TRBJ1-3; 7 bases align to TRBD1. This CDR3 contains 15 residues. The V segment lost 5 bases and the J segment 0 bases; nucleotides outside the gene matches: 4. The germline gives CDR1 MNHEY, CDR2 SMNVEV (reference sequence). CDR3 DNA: TGTGCCAGCAGTCAGACAGGGAACTCTGGAAACACCATATATTTT. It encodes CASSQTGNSGNTIYF.

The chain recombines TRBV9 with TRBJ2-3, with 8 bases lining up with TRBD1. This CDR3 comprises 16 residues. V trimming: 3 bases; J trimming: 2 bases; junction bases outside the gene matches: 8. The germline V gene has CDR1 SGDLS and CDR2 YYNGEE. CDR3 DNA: TGTGCCAGCAGCGAGGGGACAGGCCTGATCACAGATACGCAGTATTTT. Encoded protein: CASSEGTGLITDTQYF.

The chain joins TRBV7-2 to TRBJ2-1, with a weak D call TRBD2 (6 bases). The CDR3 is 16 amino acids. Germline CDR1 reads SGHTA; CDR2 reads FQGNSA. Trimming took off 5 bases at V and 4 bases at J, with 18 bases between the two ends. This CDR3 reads CASSLVGTWGYNEQFF. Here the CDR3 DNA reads TGTGCCAGCAGCCTGGTAGGGACTTGGGGTTACAATGAGCAGTTCTTC.

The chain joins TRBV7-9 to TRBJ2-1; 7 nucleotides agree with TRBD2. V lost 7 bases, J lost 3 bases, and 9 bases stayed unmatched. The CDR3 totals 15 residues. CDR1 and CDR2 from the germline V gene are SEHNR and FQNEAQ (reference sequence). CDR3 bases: TGTGCCAGCATAAGACTAGCACTCTTCTACAATGAGCAGTTCTTC. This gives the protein CASIRLALFYNEQFF.

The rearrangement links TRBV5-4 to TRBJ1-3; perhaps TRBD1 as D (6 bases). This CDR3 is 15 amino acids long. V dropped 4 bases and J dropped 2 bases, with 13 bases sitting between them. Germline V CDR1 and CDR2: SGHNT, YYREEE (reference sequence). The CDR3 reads CASSALQGTGNTIYF. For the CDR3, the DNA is TGTGCCAGCAGCGCATTACAGGGTACTGGAAACACCATATATTTT. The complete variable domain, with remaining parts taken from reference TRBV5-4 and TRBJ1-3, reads ETGVTQSPTHLIKTRGQQVTLRCSSQSGHNTVSWYQQALGQGPQFIFQYYREEENGRGNFPPRFSGLQFPNYSSELNVNALELDDSALYLCASSALQGTGNTIYFGEGSWLTVV.

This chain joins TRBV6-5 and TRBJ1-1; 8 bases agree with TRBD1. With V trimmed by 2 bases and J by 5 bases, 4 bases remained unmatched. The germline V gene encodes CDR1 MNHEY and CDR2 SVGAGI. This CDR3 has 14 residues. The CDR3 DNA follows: TGTGCCAGCAGTTACACAGGGGGAAGTACTGAAGCTTTCTTT. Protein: CASSYTGGSTEAFF.

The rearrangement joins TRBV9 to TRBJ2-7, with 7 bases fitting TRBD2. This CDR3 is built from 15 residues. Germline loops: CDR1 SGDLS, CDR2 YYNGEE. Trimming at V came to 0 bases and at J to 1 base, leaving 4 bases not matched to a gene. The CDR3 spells CASSVGGSASYEQYF. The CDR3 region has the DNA TGTGCCAGCAGCGTAGGCGGGAGTGCATCCTACGAGCAGTACTTC. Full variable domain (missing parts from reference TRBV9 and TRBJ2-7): DSGVTQTPKHLITATGQRVTLRCSPRSGDLSVYWYQQSLDQGLQFLIQYYNGEERAKGNILERFSAQQFPDLHSELNLSSLELGDSALYFCASSVGGSASYEQYFGPGTRLTVT.

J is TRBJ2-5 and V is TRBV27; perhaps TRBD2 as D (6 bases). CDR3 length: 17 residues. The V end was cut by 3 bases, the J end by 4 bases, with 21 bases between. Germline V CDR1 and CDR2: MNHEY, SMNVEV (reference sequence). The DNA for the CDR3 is TGTGCCAGCAGTTTGCTCGGCCCGGGCCAGGGAGGAGAGACCCAGTACTTC. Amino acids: CASSLLGPGQGGETQYF.

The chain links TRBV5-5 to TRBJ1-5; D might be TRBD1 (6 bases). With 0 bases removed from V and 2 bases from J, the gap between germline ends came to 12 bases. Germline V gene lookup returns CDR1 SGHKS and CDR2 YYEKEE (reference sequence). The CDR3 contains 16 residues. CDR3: CASSLVWGQGNQPQHF. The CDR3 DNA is TGTGCCAGCAGCTTGGTATGGGGGCAGGGCAATCAGCCCCAGCATTTT.

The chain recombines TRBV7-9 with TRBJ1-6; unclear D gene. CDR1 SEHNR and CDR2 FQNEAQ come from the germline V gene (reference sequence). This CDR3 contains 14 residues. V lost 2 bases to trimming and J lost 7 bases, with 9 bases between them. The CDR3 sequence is CASSLSQSNSPLHF. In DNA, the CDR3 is TGTGCCAGCAGCTTAAGCCAGTCCAATTCACCCCTCCACTTT.

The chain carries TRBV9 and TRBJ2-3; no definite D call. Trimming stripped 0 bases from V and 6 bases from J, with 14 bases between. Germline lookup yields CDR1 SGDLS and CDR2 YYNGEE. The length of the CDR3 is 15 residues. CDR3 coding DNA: TGTGCCAGCAGCGTAGCCCATTATCTCGGGGATACGCAGTATTTT. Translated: CASSVAHYLGDTQYF.

The CDR3 DNA sequence: TGCGCCAGCAGCCCAGGGGCTAGCAATCAGCCCCAGCATTTT. Its protein product is CASSPGASNQPQHF. This chain joins TRBV4-1 and TRBJ1-5, with a possible D match to TRBD1 (6 bases). CDR3 length: 14 residues. Germline values: CDR1 MGHRA, CDR2 YSYEKL. Deletions cut 4 bases from V and 0 bases from J, with 7 bases between.

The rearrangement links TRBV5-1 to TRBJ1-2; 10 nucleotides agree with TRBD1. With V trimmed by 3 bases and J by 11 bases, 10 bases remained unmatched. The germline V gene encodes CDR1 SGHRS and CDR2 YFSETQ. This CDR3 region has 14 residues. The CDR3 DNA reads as TGCGCCAGCAGCTCAGGGACAGGGGATTGGATTTACACCTTC. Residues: CASSSGTGDWIYTF.

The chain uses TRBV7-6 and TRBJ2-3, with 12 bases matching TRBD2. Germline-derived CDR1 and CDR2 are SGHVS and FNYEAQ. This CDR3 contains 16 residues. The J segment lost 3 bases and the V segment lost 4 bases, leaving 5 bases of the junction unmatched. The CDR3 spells CASSSLAGGFTDTQYF. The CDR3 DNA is TGTGCCAGCAGCTCGCTAGCGGGGGGGTTTACAGATACGCAGTATTTT.

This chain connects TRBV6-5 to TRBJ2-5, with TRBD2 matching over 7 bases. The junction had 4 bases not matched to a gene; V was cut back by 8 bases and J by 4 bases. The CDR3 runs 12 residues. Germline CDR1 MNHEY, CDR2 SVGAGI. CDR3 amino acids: CASSWGGETQYF. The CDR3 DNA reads TGTGCCAGCTCTTGGGGGGGAGAGACCCAGTACTTC.

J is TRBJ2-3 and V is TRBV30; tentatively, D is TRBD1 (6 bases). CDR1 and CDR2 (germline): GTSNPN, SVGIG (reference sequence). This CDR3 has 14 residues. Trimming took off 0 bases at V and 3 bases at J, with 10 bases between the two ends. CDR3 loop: CAWSVQGGTDTQYF. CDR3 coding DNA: TGTGCCTGGAGTGTACAGGGTGGGACAGATACGCAGTATTTT.

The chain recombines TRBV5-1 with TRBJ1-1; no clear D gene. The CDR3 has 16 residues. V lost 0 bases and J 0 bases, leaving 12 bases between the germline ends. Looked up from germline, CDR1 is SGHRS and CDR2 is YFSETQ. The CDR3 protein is CASSLVGLPMNTEAFF. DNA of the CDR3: TGCGCCAGCAGCTTGGTAGGGTTGCCCATGAACACTGAAGCTTTCTTT.

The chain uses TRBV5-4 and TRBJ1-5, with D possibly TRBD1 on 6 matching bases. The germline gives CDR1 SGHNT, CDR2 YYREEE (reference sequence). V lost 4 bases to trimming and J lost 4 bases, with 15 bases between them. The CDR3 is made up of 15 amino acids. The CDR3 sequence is CASSAAGGSNQPQHF. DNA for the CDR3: TGTGCCAGCAGCGCGGCCGGGGGCAGTAATCAGCCCCAGCATTTT.

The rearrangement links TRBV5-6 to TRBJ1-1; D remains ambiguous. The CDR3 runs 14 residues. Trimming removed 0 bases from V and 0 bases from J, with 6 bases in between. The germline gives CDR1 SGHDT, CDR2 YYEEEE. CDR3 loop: CASSLDSLNTEAFF. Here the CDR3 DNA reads TGTGCCAGCAGCTTGGATAGCCTGAACACTGAAGCTTTCTTT. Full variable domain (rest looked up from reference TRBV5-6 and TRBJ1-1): DAGVTQSPTHLIKTRGQQVTLRCSPKSGHDTVSWYQQALGQGPQFIFQYYEEEERQRGNFPDRFSGHQFPNYSSELNVNALLLGDSALYLCASSLDSLNTEAFFGQGTRLTVV.

This CDR3 reads CASSISGWGNEQFF. The DNA for the CDR3 is TGTGCCAGTAGTATAAGTGGATGGGGCAATGAGCAGTTCTTC. The genes are TRBV19 and TRBJ2-1, with D uncertain. The CDR3 covers 14 residues. Germline-derived CDR1 and CDR2 are LNHDA and SQIVND (reference sequence). The germline V and J ends were trimmed by 2 bases and 6 bases, with 11 bases remaining between them.

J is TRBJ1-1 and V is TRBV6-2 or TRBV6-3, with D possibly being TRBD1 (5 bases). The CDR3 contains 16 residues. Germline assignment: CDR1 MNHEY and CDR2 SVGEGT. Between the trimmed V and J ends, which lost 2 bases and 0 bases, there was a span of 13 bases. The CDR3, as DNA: TGTGCCAGCAGTTACGCCCCCGACAGAATGAACACTGAAGCTTTCTTT. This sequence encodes CASSYAPDRMNTEAFF.

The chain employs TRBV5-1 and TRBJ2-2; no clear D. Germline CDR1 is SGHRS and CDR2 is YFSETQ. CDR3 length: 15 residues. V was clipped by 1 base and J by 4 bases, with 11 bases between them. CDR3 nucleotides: TGCGCCAGCAGCTTGACACTGGGTAGCACCGGGGAGCTGTTTTTT. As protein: CASSLTLGSTGELFF.

CDR3 amino acids: CASSPRGQGSNQPQHF. The CDR3 coding sequence is TGTGCCAGCAGCCCGCGGGGACAGGGTAGCAATCAGCCCCAGCATTTT. This chain links TRBV5-5 with TRBJ1-5; 9 nucleotides match TRBD1. Germline V gene sequence: CDR1 SGHKS, CDR2 YYEKEE (reference sequence). V lost 4 bases, J lost 0 bases, and 5 bases stayed unmatched. The CDR3 totals 16 residues.

The CDR3 sequence is CASSLFPDRQTGELFF. Written as DNA, the CDR3 is TGTGCCAGCAGCTTATTTCCTGATAGACAAACCGGGGAGCTGTTTTTT. The chain joins TRBV11-2 to TRBJ2-2; D is ambiguous. This CDR3 has 16 amino acids. With 2 bases removed from V and 5 bases from J, the gap between germline ends came to 15 bases. The germline V gene has CDR1 SGHAT and CDR2 FQNNGV.

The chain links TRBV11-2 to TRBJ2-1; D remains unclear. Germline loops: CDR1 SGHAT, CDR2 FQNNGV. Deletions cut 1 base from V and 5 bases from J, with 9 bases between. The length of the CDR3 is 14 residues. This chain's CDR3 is CASSLGPTHNEQFF. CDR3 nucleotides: TGTGCCAGCAGCTTAGGCCCGACACACAATGAGCAGTTCTTC.